This T cell receptor beta chain came from a study of OX40 agonist ivuxolimab in advanced cancers. This clone is a singleton in its sample. Antigen unknown. Study-level findings and limits: Low clonal expansion, among the lowest seen, marked partial responders at 0.1-3.0 mg/kg.

Unmatched junction bases numbered 5, after V lost 3 bases and J lost 7 bases. This CDR3 region has 13 residues. CDR1 is SQVTM and CDR2 is ANQGSEA in the germline V gene. Produced via immunoSEQ multiplex PCR; TCRdb's table is partial and in-frame only. The sample carries about 53,000 clones, roughly four fifths recorded once. Source: CD4+ or CD8+ T cells sorted from blood, taken in a trial of the OX40 agonist ivuxolimab. This receptor was obtained from an adult with an advanced solid tumor such as melanoma, head and neck, liver or kidney cancer. The rearrangement joins TRBV29-1 to TRBJ1-4, with TRBD1 identical over 7 bases. The CDR3 DNA follows: TGCAGCGTTGACAGGGGGTATGGTGAAAAACTGTTTTTT. Its translation is CSVDRGYGEKLFF.